The 3 T cell receptor beta chains below come from one sample, sequenced in a study of T cells in localized non-small cell lung cancer. The repertoire was sequenced with immunoSEQ multiplex PCR; TCRdb's copy has only in-frame clones and lacks some. The sample records 64,000 or so clones, 90% being singletons. The sequencing here drew on peripheral blood, taken before any cancer treatment. The receptors were sampled from a woman aged 35-75 years with stage I lung adenocarcinoma.

The CDR3 loop is CASSITPSSYNEQFF. In DNA form, the CDR3 reads TGTGCCAGCAGCATTACACCGAGCTCCTACAATGAGCAGTTCTTC. The chain combines TRBV7-3 with TRBJ2-1, with D unclear. This CDR3 is 15 amino acids long. The V end lost 5 bases, the J end lost 0 bases, and 11 bases lay between the germline ends. Germline loops: CDR1 SGHTA, CDR2 FQGTGA.

The gene calls are TRBV9 and TRBJ1-5; D gene ambiguous. The CDR3 sequence is 13 residues long. Germline V gene data show CDR1 as SGDLS and CDR2 as YYNGEE. V gave up 3 bases and J gave up 12 bases, with 16 bases separating them. DNA of the CDR3: TGTGCCAGCAGCGCGGAGGGAGACGGGGTCCAGCATTTT. It translates to CASSAEGDGVQHF.

This chain joins TRBV27 and TRBJ1-2, with 7 bases aligning to TRBD1. Germline V gives CDR1 MNHEY, CDR2 SMNVEV (reference sequence). This CDR3 comprises 13 residues. The trim removed 5 bases at V and 8 bases at J, leaving 8 bases unmatched. The CDR3 sequence: CASSDRADGGYTF. CDR3 sequence (DNA): TGTGCCAGCAGTGACAGGGCTGACGGGGGCTACACCTTC.